One and the same sample provided the 31 T cell receptor beta chains below, sequenced in a study of blood T cells in healthy people across ages. Alongside a J-beta primer mix, a sample-barcoded 5' primer served in a second PCR lasting about 7 to 12 cycles. A single record per CDR3 protein comes from TCRdb applying MiXCR to the 5' RACE reads. Of about 1 million distinct CDR3 sequences listed, under 30% are singletons. This same sample was also taken into another study, of T cells of mothers and their children.

Sequenced sample: blood. These receptor sequences come from a girl aged 2-10 years in good health.

The rearrangement joins TRBV3-1 to TRBJ2-5; D call uncertain. The J call is in doubt because the DNA end fits TRBJ2-7 better. Germline assignment: CDR1 LGHDT and CDR2 YNNKEL (reference sequence). The length of the CDR3 is 14 residues. The CDR3 loop is CASSQSQRLYEQYF. For the CDR3, the DNA is TGTGCCAGCAGCCAAAGTCAGCGTCTCTACGAGCAGTACTTC.

The chain employs TRBV20-1 and TRBJ2-3; D is tentatively TRBD1 or TRBD2 (5 bases each). V lost 2 bases, J lost 9 bases, and 18 bases lay in between. Germline lookup yields CDR1 DFQATT and CDR2 SNEGSKA (reference sequence). CDR3 length: 14 amino acids. DNA of the CDR3: TGCAGTGCTAGATCCGAGAGGGGAGAGGGGACGCAGTATTTT. This codes for CSARSERGEGTQYF.

CDR3 region: CASSLEGLGARRNTEAFF. For the CDR3, the DNA is TGTGCCAGCAGCTTGGAAGGGCTAGGGGCGCGCAGGAACACTGAAGCTTTCTTT. The genes are TRBV5-6 and TRBJ1-1, with a tentative D call TRBD1 (5 bases). From germline, CDR1 is SGHDT and CDR2 YYEEEE. Trimming took 0 bases from V and 1 from J, leaving 19 bases between them. This CDR3 contains 18 residues. The full variable domain, with the rest looked up from reference TRBV5-6 and TRBJ1-1, is DAGVTQSPTHLIKTRGQQVTLRCSPKSGHDTVSWYQQALGQGPQFIFQYYEEEERQRGNFPDRFSGHQFPNYSSELNVNALLLGDSALYLCASSLEGLGARRNTEAFFGQGTRLTVV.

This chain uses TRBV12-3 or TRBV12-4 with TRBJ1-5; D call uncertain. The CDR3 has 13 amino acids. The V end was cut by 1 base, the J end by 6 bases, with 7 bases between. CDR3 amino acids: CASSLGGPQPQHF. The CDR3 region has the DNA TGTGCCAGCAGTTTAGGGGGTCCTCAGCCCCAGCATTTT.

In its sample, this clonotype was seen many times. A junction boundary mismatches the germline segment, possibly from a read error. V gene TRBV5-1 combines with J gene TRBJ2-3; a possible D gene is TRBD2 (6 bases). Germline assignment: CDR1 SGHRS and CDR2 YFSETQ. The length of the CDR3 is 14 residues. CDR3 sequence reads: CASSLGTSTDTQYF. CDR3 DNA: TGTGCCAGCAGCTTAGGGACTAGCACAGATACGCAGTATTTT.

The rearrangement links TRBV29-1 to TRBJ2-3; no reliable D call. The CDR3 spans 10 residues. Deletions cut 6 bases from V and 5 bases from J, with 6 bases between. The V gene's germline CDR1 is SQVTM and CDR2 ANQGSEA. For the CDR3, the DNA is TGCAGCGTATCAGGAGATACGCAGTATTTT. It encodes CSVSGDTQYF.

In its sample, this clonotype was seen many times. The V and J genes are TRBV9 and TRBJ1-1, with D hard to call. The CDR3 has 12 residues. V shed 3 bases and J shed 1 base, with 4 bases lying between them. Germline V gene data show CDR1 as SGDLS and CDR2 as YYNGEE. CDR3 sequence reads: CASSGENTEAFF. Written as DNA, the CDR3 is TGTGCCAGCAGCGGGGAGAACACTGAAGCTTTCTTT.

This clonotype was counted at least ten times. The chain joins TRBV7-2 to TRBJ2-5, with 7 bases aligning to TRBD2. Germline CDR1 SGHTA, CDR2 FQGNSA. The V segment lost 5 bases and the J segment 4 bases; nucleotides outside the gene matches: 4. The CDR3 spans 13 residues. Here the CDR3 DNA reads TGTGCCAGCAGCCTGGGACTACGAGAGACCCAGTACTTC. Translation: CASSLGLRETQYF. Full variable domain (rest looked up from reference TRBV7-2 and TRBJ2-5): GAGVSQSPSNKVTEKGKDVELRCDPISGHTALYWYRQSLGQGLEFLIYFQGNSAPDKSGLPSDRFSAERTGGSVSTLTIQRTQQEDSAVYLCASSLGLRETQYFGPGTRLLVL.

This clonotype was seen only a few times. The chain joins TRBV6-2 or TRBV6-3 to TRBJ2-5, with 8 bases identical to TRBD2. Germline V CDR1 and CDR2: MNHEY, SVGEGT. V gave up 4 bases and J gave up 2 bases; unmatched junction bases: 6. CDR3 length: 15 residues. The CDR3 DNA reads TGTGCCAGCAGTTCCCCAGCGGGGGATCAAGAGACCCAGTACTTC. It translates to CASSSPAGDQETQYF.

The rearrangement uses TRBV6-2 or TRBV6-3 and TRBJ2-7, with a possible D match to TRBD1 (5 bases). Per the germline V gene, CDR1 is MNHEY and CDR2 is SVGEGT. The CDR3 runs to 12 residues. V was clipped by 8 bases and J by 0 bases, with 8 bases between them. The CDR3, as DNA: TGTGCCAGCGTGACAGACTCCTACGAGCAGTACTTC. Encoded protein: CASVTDSYEQYF.

This clonotype was observed a handful of times. The chain recombines TRBV12-3 or TRBV12-4 with TRBJ1-2; D perhaps matches TRBD1 (6 bases). CDR3 size: 13 residues. V lost 5 bases and J 8 bases, leaving 15 bases between the germline ends. CDR3 DNA sequence: TGTGCCAGCAGTCGGGGGGGCGGTTGGGGCTACACCTTC. This codes for CASSRGGGWGYTF.

This clonotype was counted a few times. The chain joins TRBV4-1 to TRBJ1-1, with a possible D match to TRBD1 (6 bases). The germline CDR1 and CDR2 sequences are MGHRA and YSYEKL. Trimming left V 5 bases short and J 4 bases short, with 20 bases between. This CDR3 comprises 16 residues. The CDR3 DNA reads as TGCGCCAGCAGCATTAGTTCCCGGACAGAGGGCACTGAAGCTTTCTTT. The encoded protein is CASSISSRTEGTEAFF.

A few counts support this clonotype. The V and J genes are TRBV29-1 and TRBJ2-5; tentatively, D is TRBD1 (5 bases). The end of the DNA fits TRBJ2-1 better, so the J call may be wrong. The V gene's germline CDR1 is SQVTM and CDR2 ANQGSEA. The length of the CDR3 is 12 residues. In DNA form, the CDR3 reads TGCAGCGTTGACCTAGGGGACAATGAGCAGTTCTTC. Amino acids: CSVDLGDNEQFF.

This chain connects TRBV4-2 to TRBJ2-7; D is uncertain. The V end lost 3 bases, the J end lost 2 bases, and 8 bases lay between the germline ends. Germline assignment: CDR1 LGHNA and CDR2 YNFKEQ. The CDR3 spans 13 residues. The CDR3 bases are TGTGCCAGCAGCCACGGCGCAACCTACGAGCAGTACTTC. Encoded protein: CASSHGATYEQYF.

V is TRBV11-2 and J is TRBJ2-3, with 10 bases lining up with TRBD2. With V trimmed by 6 bases and J by 7 bases, 10 bases remained unmatched. This CDR3 contains 15 residues. Per germline, CDR1 SGHAT and CDR2 FQNNGV. The CDR3 nucleotides are TGTGCCAGCAGGGTAGCGGGAGGTCTGGTGCATACGCAGTATTTT. Translated, it gives CASRVAGGLVHTQYF.

The chain combines TRBV3-1 with TRBJ2-7; D may be TRBD1 (6 bases). The germline gives CDR1 LGHDT, CDR2 YNNKEL (reference sequence). V was pared by 3 bases and J by 5 bases, with 14 bases between. The CDR3 runs 14 residues. This CDR3 is CASSHTGNLDEQYF. The CDR3 region has the DNA TGTGCCAGCAGCCATACAGGGAATCTTGACGAGCAGTACTTC.

The chain has TRBV9 and TRBJ1-3; D is uncertain. Germline assignment: CDR1 SGDLS and CDR2 YYNGEE. V was pared by 0 bases and J by 2 bases, with 9 bases between. The CDR3 runs 15 residues. The CDR3 DNA is TGTGCCAGCAGCGTAGAGGTCGGTCCTGGAAACACCATATATTTT. It codes for CASSVEVGPGNTIYF.

This clonotype appeared a few times. A junction boundary mismatches the germline segment, possibly from a read error. The gene calls are TRBV5-6 and TRBJ2-3, with D possibly TRBD2 on 6 matching bases. Germline-derived CDR1 and CDR2 are SGHDT and YYEEEE. This CDR3 has 17 amino acids. The DNA for the CDR3 is TGTGCCAGCAGCTTGGTGAGTAGCGGCTTTAGCACAGATGCGCAGTATTTT. Translated, it gives CASSLVSSGFSTDAQYF.

This chain links TRBV5-1 with TRBJ2-7; tentative D call: TRBD2 (5 bases). V shed 7 bases and J shed 2 bases, with 13 bases lying between them. The CDR3 is 13 amino acids. Looked up from germline, CDR1 is SGHRS and CDR2 is YFSETQ. CDR3 nucleotides: TGCGCCAGCCGGAGTCCGGGGACCTACGAGCAGTACTTC. It codes for CASRSPGTYEQYF.

The genes are TRBV6-2 or TRBV6-3 and TRBJ2-4; D possibly matches TRBD1 or TRBD2 (6 bases each). The CDR3 has 16 residues. CDR1 is MNHEY and CDR2 is SVGEGT in the germline V gene. Trimming shortened V by 3 bases and J by 0 bases, and 12 bases separated the two germline ends. CDR3 sequence: CASSYRGLLAKNIQYF. CDR3 sequence (DNA): TGTGCCAGCAGTTATCGGGGGCTACTAGCCAAAAACATTCAGTACTTC.

V and J are TRBV5-1 and TRBJ2-5; D is undetermined. The J call could be wrong; TRBJ2-7 is a better fit for the DNA end. There are 14 residues in the CDR3. Germline CDR1 reads SGHRS; CDR2 reads YFSETQ. CDR3 sequence (DNA): TGCGCCAGCAGTCTGCTCCCGTGGGGCTACGAGCAGTACTTC. The encoded protein is CASSLLPWGYEQYF.

The rearrangement joins TRBV4-1 to TRBJ2-4; 7 bases line up with TRBD1. This CDR3 is built from 18 residues. With V trimmed by 2 bases and J by 0 bases, 10 bases remained unmatched. Germline values: CDR1 MGHRA, CDR2 YSYEKL. Here the CDR3 reads CASSQFSKGALAKNIQYF. As DNA, the CDR3 is TGCGCCAGCAGCCAATTCTCAAAGGGGGCTCTAGCCAAAAACATTCAGTACTTC.

The chain uses TRBV12-3 or TRBV12-4 and TRBJ1-1; D is possibly TRBD1 (5 bases). This CDR3 has 14 amino acids. Trimming left V 3 bases short and J 1 base short, with 9 bases between. The CDR3 here is CASSFWGENTEAFF. Here the CDR3 DNA reads TGTGCCAGCAGTTTTTGGGGGGAGAACACTGAAGCTTTCTTT.

The table lists this clonotype with a few counts. V usage is TRBV6-1 and J usage is TRBJ2-5, with no clear D. This CDR3 is built from 15 residues. Trimming removed 2 bases at V and 2 bases at J, with 12 bases between. Germline values: CDR1 MNHNS, CDR2 SASEGT. CDR3 nucleotides: TGTGCCAGCAGTGAATTCGCGCAAGTACAAGAGACCCAGTACTTC. Translating gives CASSEFAQVQETQYF.

This clonotype came up once. The J gene is TRBJ1-3, the V gene TRBV19; the D is unclear. Germline V gene data show CDR1 as LNHDA and CDR2 as SQIVND (reference sequence). The CDR3 consists of 13 residues. V gave up 3 bases and J gave up 2 bases, with 5 bases separating them. This CDR3 is CASSIQAGNTIYF. In nucleotides, the CDR3 is TGTGCCAGTAGTATCCAGGCTGGAAACACCATATATTTT. Looking up the rest from reference TRBV19 and TRBJ1-3 gives the full variable domain: DGGITQSPKYLFRKEGQNVTLSCEQNLNHDAMYWYRQDPGQGLRLIYYSQIVNDFQKGDIAEGYSVSREKKESFPLTVTSAQKNPTAFYLCASSIQAGNTIYFGEGSWLTVV.

The V gene is TRBV28, the J gene TRBJ2-3, with TRBD1 matching over 8 bases. V lost 5 bases, J lost 3 bases, and 10 bases stayed unmatched. Per germline, CDR1 MDHEN and CDR2 SYDVKM. The CDR3 runs to 16 residues. The CDR3 coding sequence is TGTGCCAGCAGTCCCAGGGACAGGACTCAGACAGATACGCAGTATTTT. It specifies CASSPRDRTQTDTQYF. Filled out from reference TRBV28 and TRBJ2-3, the complete variable domain reads DVKVTQSSRYLVKRTGEKVFLECVQDMDHENMFWYRQDPGLGLRLIYFSYDVKMKEKGDIPEGYSVSREKKERFSLILESASTNQTSMYLCASSPRDRTQTDTQYFGPGTRLTVL.

This clonotype was counted only a few times. J is TRBJ2-1 and V is TRBV29-1; D is undetermined. The germline CDR1 and CDR2 sequences are SQVTM and ANQGSEA. Trimming left V 7 bases short and J 6 bases short, with 16 bases between. The CDR3 contains 13 residues. The CDR3 region has the DNA TGCAGCGCCCGATCGGACGGACCCAATGAGCAGTTCTTC. It encodes CSARSDGPNEQFF.

This clonotype was found a few times. The DNA for the CDR3 is TGTGCCAGCAGCCCTGACAGGCAGAGCTCCTACAATGAGCAGTTCTTC. Its protein is CASSPDRQSSYNEQFF. The chain links TRBV9 to TRBJ2-1, with D perhaps matching TRBD1 (6 bases). This CDR3 has 16 amino acids. V was cut by 4 bases and J by 0 bases, with 14 bases left in between. Germline CDR1 SGDLS, CDR2 YYNGEE.

This clonotype was recorded a few times. This chain joins TRBV7-3 and TRBJ2-3, with 14 bases matching TRBD2. CDR1 is SGHTA and CDR2 is FQGTGA in the germline V gene. The CDR3 length is 16 residues. V lost 5 bases and J lost 7; bases outside the gene matches: 8. Written as DNA, the CDR3 is TGTGCCAGCAGCATGACTAGCGGGGGGGCCTATAATACGCAGTATTTT. This sequence encodes CASSMTSGGAYNTQYF.

This clonotype was seen many times. V gene TRBV7-3 combines with J gene TRBJ2-2; possibly TRBD1 for D (6 bases). V lost 5 bases, J lost 6 bases, and 10 bases lay in between. The CDR3 extends over 13 amino acids. CDR1 and CDR2 from the germline V gene are SGHTA and FQGTGA. The CDR3 protein is CASSPQGSGELFF. The CDR3 DNA follows: TGTGCCAGCAGCCCACAGGGTTCCGGGGAGCTGTTTTTT.

This clonotype occurred a few times. The rearrangement joins TRBV15 to TRBJ2-5, with 10 bases matching TRBD1. Germline assignment: CDR1 LNHNV and CDR2 YYDKDF (reference sequence). The CDR3 length is 16 residues. With V trimmed by 1 base and J by 2 bases, 4 bases remained unmatched. DNA for the CDR3: TGTGCCACCAGCAGAGTGGGGACAGGGGTGCAAGAGACCCAGTACTTC. It translates to CATSRVGTGVQETQYF.